This is a list of T cell receptor beta chains from one sample in a study of T cells in localized non-small cell lung cancer. Produced via immunoSEQ multiplex PCR; TCRdb's table is partial and in-frame only. The sample shows approximately 7,000 clones, around 50% of them seen only once. The input for sequencing was lymph node tissue, taken before any cancer treatment. The source of these receptors is a female donor older than 55 with stage I lung adenocarcinoma. Each CDR3 is given with its conserved first and last residue. Each record gives: clone size, D gene, V gene, J gene, CDR3 length, CDR3 DNA, CDR3 protein. D genes are given only for firm matches. Expanded clones are given a class, and other clones once, few, many or no size at all.

NA	NA	TRBV10-3	TRBJ2-7	13	TGTGCCATCAGTGAGGGAGTTCGGCGGGACAGCAACTTC	CAISEGVRRDSNF
medium-sized	TRBD1	TRBV11-3	TRBJ1-1	15	TGTGCCAGCAGCTTAGTCCGACAGGGGAACACTGAAGCTTTCTTT	CASSLVRQGNTEAFF
few	TRBD1	TRBV9	TRBJ1-1	13	TGTGCCAGCTGGACAGGGGCGGACACTGAAGCTTTCTTT	CASWTGADTEAFF
few	NA	TRBV1	TRBJ2-3	15	TGCGCCAGCAGCCAGGGACTCTTTCTCACAGATACGCAGTATTTT	CASSQGLFLTDTQYF
NA	NA	TRBV30	TRBJ1-1	14	TGTGCCTGGAGTAAGGACTTCTTGAACACTGAAGCTTTCTTT	CAWSKDFLNTEAFF
NA	NA	TRBV4-1	TRBJ2-7	15	TGCGCCAGCAGCCAAGAGCCGGCGCCGTCCTACGAGCAGTACTTC	CASSQEPAPSYEQYF
NA	NA	TRBV30	TRBJ1-6	18	TGTGCCTGGAGGCTAAAGGGGGAACCCGGACCTAGGGGTTCACCCCTCCACTTT	CAWRLKGEPGPRGSPLHF
few	TRBD2	TRBV9	TRBJ2-5	14	TGTGCCAGCAGCCTAGCGGTTACACAAGAGACCCAGTACTTC	CASSLAVTQETQYF
once	NA	TRBV28	TRBJ2-3	14	TGTGCCAGCAGTTTCGGCCCCTCAACAGATACGCAGTATTTT	CASSFGPSTDTQYF
NA	NA	TRBV30	TRBJ1-2	11	TGTGCCTGGAGAGGTATACGCGGCTACACCTTC	CAWRGIRGYTF
few	NA	TRBV10-3	TRBJ1-1	14	TGTGCCATCAGTGAGGAGGAAACAGACCCTGAAGCTTTCTTT	CAISEEETDPEAFF
few	NA	TRBV1	TRBJ2-3	16	TGCGCCAGCAGCCATCGGACTAGCGGACGGACAGATACGCAGTATTTT	CASSHRTSGRTDTQYF
NA	NA	TRBV14	TRBJ2-5	17	TGTGCCAGCAGCCAACACCAATCCCGGGCCTCCCAAGAGACCCAGTACTTC	CASSQHQSRASQETQYF
few	NA	TRBV30	TRBJ1-4	16	TGTGCCTGGAGTTCATCCAGGGGACGGTGGGAGGGAAAGCTGTTTTTT	CAWSSSRGRWEGKLFF
NA	TRBD1	TRBV29-1	TRBJ1-3	16	TGCAGCGTTCAACCCTGGACAGGGCACTCTGGAAACACCATATATTTT	CSVQPWTGHSGNTIYF
NA	NA	TRBV29-1	TRBJ1-1	13	TGCAGCGCCAGAGGGGGGATGAACACTGAAGCTTTCTTT	CSARGGMNTEAFF
NA	NA	TRBV28	TRBJ2-1	16	TGTGCCAGCAGTTTATTAGTCCCCAGCTCCTACAATGAGCAGTTCTTC	CASSLLVPSSYNEQFF
NA	TRBD1	TRBV14	TRBJ2-7	14	TGTGCCAGCAGCCTCATGGGACAGACCTACGAGCAGTACTTC	CASSLMGQTYEQYF
NA	TRBD1	TRBV30	TRBJ1-1	15	TGTGCCTGGAGTCCCAGGGGGACAGGCAGAAATGAAGCTTTCTTT	CAWSPRGTGRNEAFF
NA	NA	TRBV6-8	TRBJ2-5	17	TGTGCCAGCAGTTACCCCATGGGGCAGGTCGCTAAGGAGACCCAGTACTTC	CASSYPMGQVAKETQYF
NA	NA	TRBV6-8	TRBJ2-2	16	TGTGCCAGCAGTTACTCTGGCGTAACGAACACCGGGGAGCTGTTTTTT	CASSYSGVTNTGELFF
few	TRBD1	TRBV4-1	TRBJ2-6	20	TGCGCCAGCAGCCAAGCCCCAGGACAGGGAGCCGTCACTGGGGCCAACGTCCTGACTTTC	CASSQAPGQGAVTGANVLTF
NA	TRBD1	TRBV28	TRBJ1-1	14	TGTGCCAGCACAATACGACAGGGCCGGACTGAAGCTTTCTTT	CASTIRQGRTEAFF
NA	TRBD2	TRBV28	TRBJ2-1	20	TGTGCCAGCAGTTACCGTTTTCGTCTAGCGGGGGGACAAGGCTACAATGAGCAGTTCTTC	CASSYRFRLAGGQGYNEQFF
few	TRBD1	TRBV6-8	TRBJ1-2	13	TGTGCCAGCAGTTACCAGGGGGCGCAGGGCTACACCTTC	CASSYQGAQGYTF
NA	NA	TRBV5-1	TRBJ2-3	14	TGCGCCAGCAGCTTGGATCAGGGAACAGATACGCAGTATTTT	CASSLDQGTDTQYF
NA	NA	TRBV30	TRBJ1-2	13	TGTGCCTGGAGTGGCTACACTAACTATGGCTACACCTTC	CAWSGYTNYGYTF
medium-sized	TRBD1	TRBV28	TRBJ2-2	15	TGTGCCAGCACAGTCCAGGGGGCGTTCACCGGGGAGCTGTTTTTT	CASTVQGAFTGELFF
NA	TRBD1	TRBV15	TRBJ1-4	16	TGTGCCACCAGCAGAGATCGGCAGGGGGGCGATGAAAAACTGTTTTTT	CATSRDRQGGDEKLFF
NA	TRBD1	TRBV6-8	TRBJ1-1	15	TGTGCCAGCACCCGGACAGGGGATGGTAACACTGAAGCTTTCTTT	CASTRTGDGNTEAFF
NA	TRBD2	TRBV19	TRBJ2-7	14	TGTGCCAGTAGGTTGCGGGAGGGCCTCTCCGAGCAGTACTTC	CASRLREGLSEQYF